Presented here are 23 T cell receptor beta chains from one specimen sequenced in a study of blood T cells in healthy people across ages. A second roughly 6 to 11 cycle PCR used barcoded and J-beta primers. TCRdb reprocessed the 5' RACE reads via MiXCR and lists one record per CDR3 protein. The sample holds approximately 780,000 distinct CDR3 sequences, roughly 25% seen once. This sample was also put to use in a study of T cells of mothers and their children.

Sequencing was done on a sample of blood. These receptors all come from a boy aged 5-17 years in good health.

This clonotype has ten or more counts. The J gene is TRBJ2-1, the V gene TRBV3-1; D is possibly TRBD2 (6 bases). CDR1 is LGHDT and CDR2 is YNNKEL in the germline V gene (reference sequence). The CDR3 length is 15 residues. Trimming cost V 3 bases and J 2 bases, with 11 bases left between them. CDR3 protein: CASSQSRGPYNEQFF. CDR3 bases: TGTGCCAGCAGCCAGTCGCGGGGACCCTACAATGAGCAGTTCTTC.

The chain combines TRBV3-1 with TRBJ2-5; D uncertain. The CDR3 consists of 13 residues. Germline CDR1 reads LGHDT; CDR2 reads YNNKEL (reference sequence). V was shortened by 5 bases and J by 5 bases, with 12 bases between the two germline ends. The CDR3 DNA sequence: TGTGCCAGCAGCGCGCTAGTGTCGGAGACCCAGTACTTC. Translation gives CASSALVSETQYF.

This clonotype has more than one count but fewer than ten. The CDR3 loop reads CASRLWSSFSSGNTIYF. For the CDR3, the DNA is TGTGCCAGCAGGCTCTGGTCCTCTTTTAGCTCTGGAAACACCATATATTTT. The rearrangement links TRBV11-2 to TRBJ1-3; D uncertain. CDR1 is SGHAT, CDR2 FQNNGV, per germline. The CDR3 has 17 amino acids. The V end lost 6 bases, the J end lost 0 bases, and 18 bases lay between the germline ends.

In the case of this clonotype: A read error may produce the germline difference seen at one junction end. The DNA of the CDR3 is TGTGCCAGCAGTTTTGTGGATTTC. Residues: CASSFVDF. J is TRBJ2-1 and V is TRBV12-3 or TRBV12-4; D uncertain. The CDR3 totals 8 residues.

This clonotype showed up just a few times. The chain is built from TRBV12-3 or TRBV12-4 and TRBJ2-7; D assignment may be TRBD1 or TRBD2 (6 bases each). Trimming stripped 5 bases from V and 4 bases from J, with 15 bases between. The CDR3 totals 14 residues. This CDR3 is CASSPWEGGYEQYF. The CDR3 coding sequence is TGTGCCAGCAGTCCCTGGGAAGGGGGGTACGAGCAGTACTTC.

This clonotype was recorded a few times. J is TRBJ2-3 and V is TRBV28; a weak D match, TRBD1 (6 bases). V was clipped by 4 bases and J by 10 bases, with 12 bases between them. This CDR3 contains 12 residues. Germline CDR1 MDHEN, CDR2 SYDVKM. The CDR3 bases are TGTGCCAGCAGTTCCGGATCAGGGGCGCAGTATTTT. Encoded protein: CASSSGSGAQYF.

Note on this clonotype: The junction and the germline gene differ at one end; a read error may be behind it. V usage is TRBV20-1 and J usage is TRBJ2-7; a possible D gene is TRBD1 (6 bases). CDR1 is DFQATT and CDR2 is SNEGSKA in the germline V gene (reference sequence). The CDR3 has 13 amino acids. The CDR3 loop reads CSARTGNSYERYF. The DNA for the CDR3 is TGCAGTGCTAGAACAGGGAATTCCTACGAGCGGTACTTC.

This clonotype was seen only a few times. J is TRBJ1-6 and V is TRBV7-9; D may be TRBD1 (5 bases). CDR1 is SEHNR and CDR2 is FQNEAQ in the germline V gene (reference sequence). The CDR3 has 14 residues. V lost 1 base and J lost 7, with 8 bases in between. The CDR3 protein is CASSLVQANSPLHF. CDR3 DNA: TGTGCCAGCAGCTTAGTACAGGCAAATTCACCCCTCCACTTT.

This clonotype was picked up a small number of times. The chain recombines TRBV12-3 or TRBV12-4 with TRBJ1-5, with no clear D. CDR3 length: 14 residues. V gave up 5 bases and J gave up 6 bases, with 14 bases separating them. The chain's CDR3 is CASSPSGNVQPQHF. The CDR3 DNA reads TGTGCCAGCAGTCCCTCAGGTAACGTTCAGCCCCAGCATTTT.

This clonotype has only a few counts. The chain uses TRBV20-1 and TRBJ2-5, with TRBD2 identical over 14 bases. CDR1 and CDR2 (germline): DFQATT, SNEGSKA (reference sequence). The ends lost 6 bases at V and 3 bases at J; junction bases unmatched: 9. This CDR3 has 16 residues. CDR3 DNA: TGCAGTGCCCAACCGGGACTAGCGGGGGCAGAAGAGACCCAGTACTTC. As protein: CSAQPGLAGAEETQYF.

V is TRBV12-3 or TRBV12-4 and J is TRBJ2-1; D is unresolved. Trimming took off 3 bases at V and 9 bases at J, with 3 bases between the two ends. This CDR3 spans 10 amino acids. The CDR3 coding sequence is TGTGCCAGCAGTTTTTCTGAGCAGTTCTTC. It is translated as CASSFSEQFF.

The CDR3 protein is CASSLEVDGYTF. The CDR3 DNA is TGTGCCAGCAGCTTAGAGGTAGATGGCTACACCTTC. V usage is TRBV7-9 and J usage is TRBJ1-2, with unresolved D. The CDR3 is 12 amino acids. The germline V gene has CDR1 SEHNR and CDR2 FQNEAQ (reference sequence). V was shortened by 1 base and J by 6 bases, with 6 bases between the two germline ends.

V usage is TRBV6-6 and J usage is TRBJ2-5, with D possibly being TRBD1 (6 bases). The DNA end is more similar to TRBJ2-1, so the J call may be wrong. This CDR3 spans 15 amino acids. Germline CDR1 is MNHNY and CDR2 is SVGAGI (reference sequence). CDR3 DNA: TGTGCCAGCAGGCAACGGCGGACAGAAAACAATGAGCAGTTCTTC. This codes for CASRQRRTENNEQFF.

The chain links TRBV11-1 to TRBJ1-4; no firm D call. Germline CDR1 reads SGHAT; CDR2 reads FQDESV (reference sequence). V gave up 4 bases and J gave up 1 base, with 28 bases separating them. There are 21 residues in the CDR3. The CDR3 coding sequence is TGTGCCAGCAGCTCCACGTTCCTACTAGTCAAGAGCTCCCTAACTAATGAAAAACTGTTTTTT. It specifies CASSSTFLLVKSSLTNEKLFF. The full variable domain, its missing parts supplied by reference TRBV11-1 and TRBJ1-4, is EAEVAQSPRYKITEKSQAVAFWCDPISGHATLYWYRQILGQGPELLVQFQDESVVDDSQLPKDRFSAERLKGVDSTLKIQPAELGDSAMYLCASSSTFLLVKSSLTNEKLFFGSGTQLSVL.

This sequence joins TRBV6-5 and TRBJ2-3; 10 bases agree with TRBD2. The germline V gene has CDR1 MNHEY and CDR2 SVGAGI. The CDR3 runs 16 residues. The J segment lost 5 bases and the V segment lost 5 bases, leaving 10 bases of the junction unmatched. The CDR3 sequence: CASSHQRGGVEDTQYF. DNA for the CDR3: TGTGCCAGCAGTCACCAGCGGGGGGGGGTTGAAGATACGCAGTATTTT.

This clonotype was observed a few times. This sequence joins TRBV25-1 and TRBJ2-2, with D perhaps being TRBD1 or TRBD2 (6 bases each). The CDR3 extends over 15 amino acids. V was pared by 4 bases and J by 6 bases, with 15 bases between. Germline V gives CDR1 MGHDK, CDR2 SYGVNS. DNA of the CDR3: TGTGCCAGCAGTGGGTCTAGGGGGGTGGCCGGGGAGCTGTTTTTT. It codes for CASSGSRGVAGELFF. Supplemented by reference TRBV25-1 and TRBJ2-2, the full variable domain reads EADIYQTPRYLVIGTGKKITLECSQTMGHDKMYWYQQDPGMELHLIHYSYGVNSTEKGDLSSESTVSRIRTEHFPLTLESARPSHTSQYLCASSGSRGVAGELFFGEGSRLTVL.

There are a few counts of this clonotype. The chain recombines TRBV20-1 with TRBJ1-3; tentative D call: TRBD1 (6 bases). Germline-derived CDR1 and CDR2 are DFQATT and SNEGSKA (reference sequence). The CDR3 contains 14 residues. V was shortened by 3 bases and J by 4 bases, with 13 bases between the two germline ends. In nucleotides, the CDR3 is TGCAGTGCTAGCGACAGGAGAGGCGGAAACACCATATATTTT. This sequence encodes CSASDRRGGNTIYF.

In this sample, this clonotype turned up a few times. The gene calls are TRBV4-2 and TRBJ2-7; 8 nucleotides align to TRBD2. The V gene's germline CDR1 is LGHNA and CDR2 YNFKEQ. The CDR3 has 16 amino acids. The V gene end was trimmed by 3 bases and the J gene end by 0 bases; junction bases not matched to a gene: 7. The CDR3 sequence: CASSQDSGVSSYEQYF. DNA for the CDR3: TGTGCCAGCAGCCAGGATAGCGGGGTGAGCTCCTACGAGCAGTACTTC.

The chain employs TRBV20-1 and TRBJ2-1; D gene uncertain. Trimming removed 3 bases at V and 10 bases at J, with 13 bases between. Germline CDR1 reads DFQATT; CDR2 reads SNEGSKA (reference sequence). This CDR3 contains 12 residues. CDR3 in amino acids: CSASKRHGEQFF. For the CDR3, the DNA is TGCAGTGCTAGTAAAAGGCATGGGGAGCAGTTCTTC.

The rearrangement links TRBV4-1 to TRBJ2-1; D gene uncertain. The germline CDR1 and CDR2 sequences are MGHRA and YSYEKL. The CDR3 is made up of 12 amino acids. V was cut by 5 bases and J by 9 bases, with 11 bases left in between. The CDR3 sequence is CASSSHISEQFF. The CDR3 nucleotides are TGCGCCAGCAGCTCCCATATAAGTGAGCAGTTCTTC.

The gene calls are TRBV20-1 and TRBJ2-4, with D possibly matching TRBD1 (5 bases). The V and J ends lost 0 bases and 4 bases respectively, with 10 bases between them. Germline CDR1 is DFQATT and CDR2 is SNEGSKA (reference sequence). The CDR3 is 14 residues long. The CDR3 DNA is TGCAGTGCTAGAGATCACAGGAGAAAAAACATTCAGTACTTC. It specifies CSARDHRRKNIQYF.

CDR3 bases: TGCGCCAGCTCAACGGACAGTTACACTGAAGCTTTCTTT. This gives the protein CASSTDSYTEAFF. The gene calls are TRBV5-1 and TRBJ1-1; possibly TRBD1 for D (6 bases). Germline V CDR1 and CDR2: SGHRS, YFSETQ. This CDR3 region has 13 residues. The V end was cut by 7 bases, the J end by 3 bases, with 13 bases between.

This clonotype occurred a few times. The chain uses TRBV2 and TRBJ2-5; D is undetermined. CDR1 is SNHLY and CDR2 is FYNNEI in the germline V gene. The CDR3 length is 12 residues. V lost 7 bases and J lost 3, with 9 bases in between. In DNA, the CDR3 is TGTGCCAGCAATTCGCTGGAAGAGACCCAGTACTTC. Its protein is CASNSLEETQYF.